The present TCR beta chain was sequenced within a study of blood T cell repertoires in COVID-19. In the study overall: From the United States, Italy and Spain came samples of acute and convalescent COVID-19.

The CDR3 extends over 17 amino acids. Germline trimming cut 5 bases from V and 0 bases from J; bases unmatched to any gene: 10. Germline loops: CDR1 LNHDA, CDR2 SQIVND (reference sequence). Original processing notes: Reference gene primer amplification yielded estimated nucleated cell counts. TCRdb keeps only in-frame clones here, not all; method: immunoSEQ multiplex PCR. That table furnishes V, J and clone size, whereas the DNA furnished D and trimming. This sample has 55,000 to 85,000 clones; about nine tenths occur once, and the top ten carry under 6.5%. The V and J genes are TRBV19 and TRBJ1-3; 7 nucleotides match TRBD1. This TCR came from a woman aged 18-30 years with acute or convalescent COVID-19. Sequencing input: peripheral blood. This CDR3 is CASSFIQGPNSGNTIYF. The DNA of the CDR3 is TGTGCCAGTAGTTTCATACAGGGGCCCAACTCTGGAAACACCATATATTTT.